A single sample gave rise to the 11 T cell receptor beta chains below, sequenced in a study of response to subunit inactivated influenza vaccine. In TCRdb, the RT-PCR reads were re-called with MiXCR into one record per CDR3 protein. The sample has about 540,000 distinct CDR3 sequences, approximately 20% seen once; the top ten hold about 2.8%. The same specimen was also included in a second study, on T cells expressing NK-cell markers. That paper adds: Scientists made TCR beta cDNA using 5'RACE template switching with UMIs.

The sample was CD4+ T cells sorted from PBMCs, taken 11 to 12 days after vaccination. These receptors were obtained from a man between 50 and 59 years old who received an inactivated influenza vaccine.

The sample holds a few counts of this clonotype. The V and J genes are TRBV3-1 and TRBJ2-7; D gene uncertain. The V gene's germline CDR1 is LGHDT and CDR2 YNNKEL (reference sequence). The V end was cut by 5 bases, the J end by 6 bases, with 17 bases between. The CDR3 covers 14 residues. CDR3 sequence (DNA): TGTGCCAGCAGCTTACACCGGGTCGCCAGCGAGCAGTACTTC. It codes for CASSLHRVASEQYF.

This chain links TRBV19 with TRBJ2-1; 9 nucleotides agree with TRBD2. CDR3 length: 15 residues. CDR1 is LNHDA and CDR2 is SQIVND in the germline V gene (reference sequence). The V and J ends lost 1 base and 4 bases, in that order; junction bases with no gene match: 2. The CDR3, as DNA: TGTGCCAGTAGTATAGGGAGCGGGAGGTACAATGAGCAGTTCTTC. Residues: CASSIGSGRYNEQFF.

CDR3 nucleotides: TGTGCCACTATAGCGGGAACTTACAATGAGCAGTTCTTC. The encoded protein is CATIAGTYNEQFF. J is TRBJ2-1 and V is TRBV28; 8 bases agree with TRBD2. Trimming removed 10 bases from V and 4 bases from J; junction bases left unmatched: 6. The CDR3 runs to 13 residues. Germline loops: CDR1 MDHEN, CDR2 SYDVKM.

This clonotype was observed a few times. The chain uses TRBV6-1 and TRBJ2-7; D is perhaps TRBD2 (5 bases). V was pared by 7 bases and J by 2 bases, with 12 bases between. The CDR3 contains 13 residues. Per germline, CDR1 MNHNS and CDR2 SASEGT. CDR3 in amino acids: CASNQPGTYEQYF. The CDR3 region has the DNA TGTGCCAGCAACCAACCGGGAACCTACGAGCAGTACTTC.

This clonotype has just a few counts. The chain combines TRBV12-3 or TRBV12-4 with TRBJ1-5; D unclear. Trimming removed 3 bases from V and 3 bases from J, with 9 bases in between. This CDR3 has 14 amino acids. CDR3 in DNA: TGTGCCAGCAGTTTGAGCCTCTCCAATCAGCCCCAGCATTTT. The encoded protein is CASSLSLSNQPQHF.

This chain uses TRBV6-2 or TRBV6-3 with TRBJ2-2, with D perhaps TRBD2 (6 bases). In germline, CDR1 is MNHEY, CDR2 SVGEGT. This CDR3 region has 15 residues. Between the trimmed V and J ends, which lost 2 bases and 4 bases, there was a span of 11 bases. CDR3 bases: TGTGCCAGCAGTTACCCGACTAGGGCCACCGGGGAGCTGTTTTTT. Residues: CASSYPTRATGELFF.

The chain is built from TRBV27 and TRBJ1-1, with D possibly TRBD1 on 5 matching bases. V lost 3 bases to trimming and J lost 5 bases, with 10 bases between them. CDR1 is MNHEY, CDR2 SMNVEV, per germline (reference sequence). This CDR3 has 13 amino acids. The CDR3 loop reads CASSFRRQTEAFF. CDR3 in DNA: TGTGCCAGCAGTTTCAGAAGACAGACTGAAGCTTTCTTT.

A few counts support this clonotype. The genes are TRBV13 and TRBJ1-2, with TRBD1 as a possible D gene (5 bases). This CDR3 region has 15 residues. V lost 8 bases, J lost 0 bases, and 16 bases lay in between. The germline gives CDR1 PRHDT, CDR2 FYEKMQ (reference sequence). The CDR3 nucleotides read TGTGCCAGCTCCCCTCGGGGGGAAGCTAACTATGGCTACACCTTC. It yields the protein CASSPRGEANYGYTF. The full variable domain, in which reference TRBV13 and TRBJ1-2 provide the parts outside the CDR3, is AAGVIQSPRHLIKEKRETATLKCYPIPRHDTVYWYQQGPGQDPQFLISFYEKMQSDKGSIPDRFSAQQFSDYHSELNMSSLELGDSALYFCASSPRGEANYGYTFGSGTRLTVV.

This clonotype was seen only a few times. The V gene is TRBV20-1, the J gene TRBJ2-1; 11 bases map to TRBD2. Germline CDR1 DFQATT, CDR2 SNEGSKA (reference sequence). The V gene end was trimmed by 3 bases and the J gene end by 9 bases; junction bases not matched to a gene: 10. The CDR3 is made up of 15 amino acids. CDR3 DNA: TGCAGTGCTAGGACTAGCGGGACCATATCCACTGAGCAGTTCTTC. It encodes CSARTSGTISTEQFF.

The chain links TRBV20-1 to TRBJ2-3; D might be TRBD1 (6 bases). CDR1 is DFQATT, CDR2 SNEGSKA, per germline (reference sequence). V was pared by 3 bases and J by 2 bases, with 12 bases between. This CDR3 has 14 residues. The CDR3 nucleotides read TGCAGTGCTAGCTTACAGGGCTACACAGATACGCAGTATTTT. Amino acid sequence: CSASLQGYTDTQYF.

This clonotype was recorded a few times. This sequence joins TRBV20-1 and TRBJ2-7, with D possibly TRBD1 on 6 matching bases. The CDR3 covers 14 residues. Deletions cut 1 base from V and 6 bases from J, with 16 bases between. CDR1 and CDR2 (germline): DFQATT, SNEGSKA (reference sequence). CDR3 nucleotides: TGCAGTGCTAGAGCCCGCAGGGGAAAAGGCGAGCAGTACTTC. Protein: CSARARRGKGEQYF.